The 8 T cell receptor beta chains below all came from one sample that was sequenced in a study of blood T cell repertoires in COVID-19. The data were produced by immunoSEQ multiplex PCR, yet TCRdb's version contains in-frame clones alone and is incomplete. The sample contains roughly 38,000 clones, 80% to 90% of which appear only once. The sequenced material came from peripheral blood. The source of these receptors is a man between 60 and 75 years old with COVID-19, enrolled during active disease.

V usage is TRBV27 and J usage is TRBJ1-5, with D maybe TRBD1 (6 bases). Germline V gene sequence: CDR1 MNHEY, CDR2 SMNVEV (reference sequence). The V end was cut by 0 bases, the J end by 0 bases, with 21 bases between. The CDR3 runs 20 residues. The CDR3 nucleotides are TGTGCCAGCAGTTTATCCAGCCTCTTATACAGGGTTTATAGCAATCAGCCCCAGCATTTT. It specifies CASSLSSLLYRVYSNQPQHF.

The V call is TRBV9, the J call TRBJ2-1; 9 bases are a match to TRBD1. CDR1 and CDR2 from the germline V gene are SGDLS and YYNGEE. The trim removed 4 bases at V and 0 bases at J, leaving 11 bases unmatched. The CDR3 loop spans 18 amino acids. DNA of the CDR3: TGTGCCAGCAGCTTGGGACAGGGCCGGAGTGGCTCCTACAATGAGCAGTTCTTC. It codes for CASSLGQGRSGSYNEQFF.

The gene calls are TRBV6-5 and TRBJ2-2; TRBD2 aligns across 14 bases. CDR3 size: 15 residues. Losses at the gene ends were 6 bases for V and 9 bases for J; bases not matched to a gene: 6. Germline V gives CDR1 MNHEY, CDR2 SVGAGI. CDR3 DNA: TGTGCCAGCAGGACGGGACTAGCGGGAGCCCGGGAGCTGTTTTTT. The encoded protein is CASRTGLAGARELFF.

The chain recombines TRBV5-4 with TRBJ2-3; 10 bases fit TRBD1. Germline CDR1 reads SGHNT; CDR2 reads YYREEE (reference sequence). The CDR3 is 16 amino acids. V dropped 5 bases and J dropped 3; count of bases not matched to a gene: 9. The CDR3 DNA reads as TGTGCCAGCAGGCTGGGGCGGGACAGGGGAACAGATACGCAGTATTTT. It translates to CASRLGRDRGTDTQYF. Using reference TRBV5-4 and TRBJ2-3 for the parts outside the CDR3, the full variable domain is ETGVTQSPTHLIKTRGQQVTLRCSSQSGHNTVSWYQQALGQGPQFIFQYYREEENGRGNFPPRFSGLQFPNYSSELNVNALELDDSALYLCASRLGRDRGTDTQYFGPGTRLTVL.

In its sample, this clone was seen once. This chain connects TRBV23-1 to TRBJ2-2, with D tentatively TRBD2 (6 bases). TRBV23-1 is placed among ORFs of uncertain function. The CDR3 runs to 13 residues. Trimming removed 6 bases at V and 7 bases at J, with 12 bases between. CDR3 nucleotides: TGCGCCAGCAGACCCCGGGAGAGCGGGGAGCTGTTTTTT. It encodes CASRPRESGELFF.

This sequence joins TRBV19 and TRBJ1-1; 7 nucleotides agree with TRBD1. The germline V gene encodes CDR1 LNHDA and CDR2 SQIVND (reference sequence). V shed 7 bases and J 3 bases; nucleotides not matched to a gene: 5. The CDR3 is made up of 13 amino acids. CDR3 nucleotides: TGTGCCAGTACCCGACAGGGTTACACTGAAGCTTTCTTT. Its protein is CASTRQGYTEAFF.

This clone was observed a single time. The chain employs TRBV5-1 and TRBJ2-2; a possible D gene is TRBD2 (5 bases). Germline CDR1 reads SGHRS; CDR2 reads YFSETQ. Trimming shortened V by 4 bases and J by 4 bases, and 11 bases separated the two germline ends. The CDR3 is made up of 14 amino acids. CDR3 coding DNA: TGCGCCAGCAGCCCACGGACTTCCACCGGGGAGCTGTTTTTT. As protein: CASSPRTSTGELFF.

The table lists this clone with a count of one. The genes are TRBV5-4 and TRBJ1-6; 9 nucleotides align to TRBD1. CDR1 and CDR2 from the germline V gene are SGHNT and YYREEE (reference sequence). V shed 3 bases and J 7 bases; nucleotides not matched to a gene: 8. This CDR3 contains 16 residues. This chain's CDR3 is CASSWGTGSQNSPLHF. CDR3 in DNA: TGTGCCAGCAGCTGGGGGACAGGGTCACAGAATTCACCCCTCCACTTT.